This T cell receptor beta chain was sequenced for a study of identical twins. TCRdb called the 5' RACE reads again in MiXCR, with one record for every CDR3 protein. The sample contains 500,000 or so distinct CDR3 sequences, 12% to 15% of which appear only once. The study's findings and limits: Models underestimated TCR alpha sharing (out-of-frame) in monozygotic twins.

The CDR3 loop spans 13 amino acids. Germline V gene data show CDR1 as MNHNS and CDR2 as SASEGT. V lost 6 bases and J 3 bases, leaving 10 bases between the germline ends. Remarks on this clonotype: What it recognizes is unknown.

The sample was also linked to a second study, of yellow fever vaccine responses in identical twins.

The source of this sequence is a woman under 30 in good health. The chain has TRBV6-1 and TRBJ2-3; D call uncertain. The sample taken for sequencing was CD4+ T cells sorted from blood. DNA for the CDR3: TGTGCCAGCAGCGCCTTGGGAACAGATACGCAGTATTTT. It codes for CASSALGTDTQYF.